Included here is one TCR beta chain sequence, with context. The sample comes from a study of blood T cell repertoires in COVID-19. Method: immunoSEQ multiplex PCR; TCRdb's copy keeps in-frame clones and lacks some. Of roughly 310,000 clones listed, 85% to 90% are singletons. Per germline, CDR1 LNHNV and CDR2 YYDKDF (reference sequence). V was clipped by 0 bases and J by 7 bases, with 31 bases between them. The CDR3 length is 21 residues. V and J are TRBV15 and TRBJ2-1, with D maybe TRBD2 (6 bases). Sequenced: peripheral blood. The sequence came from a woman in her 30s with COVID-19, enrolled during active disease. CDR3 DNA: TGTGCCACCAGCAGAGATAGGCCTGGGCCTAGCGCCCGGATCGTAAGAAATGAGCAGTTCTTC. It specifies CATSRDRPGPSARIVRNEQFF.